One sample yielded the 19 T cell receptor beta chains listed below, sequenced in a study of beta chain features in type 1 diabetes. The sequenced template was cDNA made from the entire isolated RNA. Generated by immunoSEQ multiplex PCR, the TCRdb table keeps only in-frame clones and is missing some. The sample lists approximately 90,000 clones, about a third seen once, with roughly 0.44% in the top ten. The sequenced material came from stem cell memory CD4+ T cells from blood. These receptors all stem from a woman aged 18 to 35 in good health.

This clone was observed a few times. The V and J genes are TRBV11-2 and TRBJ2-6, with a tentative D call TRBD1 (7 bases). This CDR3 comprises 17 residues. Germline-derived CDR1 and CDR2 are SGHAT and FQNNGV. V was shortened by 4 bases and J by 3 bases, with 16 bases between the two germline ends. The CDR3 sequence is CASSSPRGVYGANVLTF. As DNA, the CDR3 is TGTGCCAGCAGCTCCCCCAGGGGGGTATATGGGGCCAACGTCCTGACTTTC.

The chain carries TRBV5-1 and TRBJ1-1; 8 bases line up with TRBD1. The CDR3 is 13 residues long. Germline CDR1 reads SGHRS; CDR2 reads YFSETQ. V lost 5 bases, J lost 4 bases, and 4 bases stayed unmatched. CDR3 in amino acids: CASSGQGGTEAFF. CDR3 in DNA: TGCGCCAGCAGTGGACAGGGCGGCACTGAAGCTTTCTTT.

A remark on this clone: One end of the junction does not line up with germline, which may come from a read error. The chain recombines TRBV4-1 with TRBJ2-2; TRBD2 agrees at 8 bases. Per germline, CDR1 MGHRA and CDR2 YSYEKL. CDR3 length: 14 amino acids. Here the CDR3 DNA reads TGTGCCAGCCGCCAGGGCGGGAGGAACGGGGAGCTGTTTTTT. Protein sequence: CASRQGGRNGELFF.

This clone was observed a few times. The CDR3, as DNA: TGCGCCAGCAGCCACCCGGGACAGGGAAACTATGGCTACACCTTC. It specifies CASSHPGQGNYGYTF. This rearrangement joins TRBV4-1 to TRBJ1-2, with 9 nucleotides matching TRBD1. J gave up 2 bases and V 3 bases, and 4 bases lay outside the gene matches. CDR1 is MGHRA and CDR2 is YSYEKL in the germline V gene. The CDR3 has 15 residues.

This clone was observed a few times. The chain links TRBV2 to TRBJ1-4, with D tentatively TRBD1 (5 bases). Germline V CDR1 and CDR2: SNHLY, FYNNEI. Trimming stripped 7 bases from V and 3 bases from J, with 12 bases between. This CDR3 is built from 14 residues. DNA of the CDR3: TGTGCCAGCATCATAGGGGTTGCTAATGAAAAACTGTTTTTT. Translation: CASIIGVANEKLFF.

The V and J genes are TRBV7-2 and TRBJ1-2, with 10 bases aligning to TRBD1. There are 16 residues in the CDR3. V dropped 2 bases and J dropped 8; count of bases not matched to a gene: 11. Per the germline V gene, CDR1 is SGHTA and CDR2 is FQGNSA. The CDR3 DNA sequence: TGTGCCAGCAGCTTAAATCCCGGGACAGGGGCAGAAGGCTACACCTTC. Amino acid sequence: CASSLNPGTGAEGYTF. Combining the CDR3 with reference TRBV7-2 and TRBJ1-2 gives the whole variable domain GAGVSQSPSNKVTEKGKDVELRCDPISGHTALYWYRQSLGQGLEFLIYFQGNSAPDKSGLPSDRFSAERTGGSVSTLTIQRTQQEDSAVYLCASSLNPGTGAEGYTFGSGTRLTVV.

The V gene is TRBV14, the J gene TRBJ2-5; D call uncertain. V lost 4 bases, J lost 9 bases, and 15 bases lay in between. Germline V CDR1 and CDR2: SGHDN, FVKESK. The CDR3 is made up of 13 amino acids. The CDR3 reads CASSLPSQVPQYF. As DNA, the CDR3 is TGTGCCAGCAGCCTCCCCAGCCAGGTCCCCCAGTACTTC.

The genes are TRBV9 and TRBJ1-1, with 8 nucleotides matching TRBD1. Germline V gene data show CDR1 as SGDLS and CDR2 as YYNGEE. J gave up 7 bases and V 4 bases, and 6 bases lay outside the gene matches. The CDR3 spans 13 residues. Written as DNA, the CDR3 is TGTGCCAGCAGCTCGGACAGGGTGGGTGAAGCTTTCTTT. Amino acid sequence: CASSSDRVGEAFF.

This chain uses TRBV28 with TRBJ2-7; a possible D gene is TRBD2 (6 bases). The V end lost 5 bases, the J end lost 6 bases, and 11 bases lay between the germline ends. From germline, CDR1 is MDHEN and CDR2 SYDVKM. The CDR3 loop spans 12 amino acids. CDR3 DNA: TGTGCCAGCAGTCAGGCTAGCGCCGAGCAGTACTTC. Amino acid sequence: CASSQASAEQYF.

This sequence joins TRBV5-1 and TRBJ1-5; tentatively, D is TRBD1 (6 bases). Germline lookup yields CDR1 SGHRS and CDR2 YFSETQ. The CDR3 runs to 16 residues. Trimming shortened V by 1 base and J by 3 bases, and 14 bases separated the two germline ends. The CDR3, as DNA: TGCGCCAGCAGCTTGACTCCCACAGGGAACAATCAGCCCCAGCATTTT. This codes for CASSLTPTGNNQPQHF. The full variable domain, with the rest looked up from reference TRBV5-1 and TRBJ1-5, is KAGVTQTPRYLIKTRGQQVTLSCSPISGHRSVSWYQQTPGQGLQFLFEYFSETQRNKGNFPGRFSGRQFSNSRSEMNVSTLELGDSALYLCASSLTPTGNNQPQHFGDGTRLSIL.

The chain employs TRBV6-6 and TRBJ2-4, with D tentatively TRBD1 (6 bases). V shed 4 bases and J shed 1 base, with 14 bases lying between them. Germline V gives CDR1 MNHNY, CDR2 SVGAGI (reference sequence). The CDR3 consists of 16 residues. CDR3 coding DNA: TGTGCCAGCAGTTTGGGACAAGGTACGGCCAAAAACATTCAGTACTTC. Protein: CASSLGQGTAKNIQYF.

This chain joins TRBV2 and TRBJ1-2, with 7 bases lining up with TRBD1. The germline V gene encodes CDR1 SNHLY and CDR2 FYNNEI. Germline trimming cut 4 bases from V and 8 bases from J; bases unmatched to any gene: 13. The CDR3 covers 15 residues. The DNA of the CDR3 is TGTGCCAGCAGTGCACAGGGGCTTTCGCTTGAAGGCTACACCTTC. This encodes CASSAQGLSLEGYTF.

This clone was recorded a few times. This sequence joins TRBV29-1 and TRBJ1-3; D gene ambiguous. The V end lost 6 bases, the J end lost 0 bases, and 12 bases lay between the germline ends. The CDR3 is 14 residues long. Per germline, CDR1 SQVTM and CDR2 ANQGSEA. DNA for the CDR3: TGCAGCGTGCAAACTCAATACTCTGGAAACACCATATATTTT. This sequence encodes CSVQTQYSGNTIYF.

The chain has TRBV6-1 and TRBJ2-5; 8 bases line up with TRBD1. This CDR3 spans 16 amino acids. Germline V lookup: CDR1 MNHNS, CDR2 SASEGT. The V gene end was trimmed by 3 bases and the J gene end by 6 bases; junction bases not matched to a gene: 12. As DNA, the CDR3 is TGTGCCAGCAGTGAGGTACTAGGACAGGGAGGAAAGACCCAGTACTTC. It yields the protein CASSEVLGQGGKTQYF.

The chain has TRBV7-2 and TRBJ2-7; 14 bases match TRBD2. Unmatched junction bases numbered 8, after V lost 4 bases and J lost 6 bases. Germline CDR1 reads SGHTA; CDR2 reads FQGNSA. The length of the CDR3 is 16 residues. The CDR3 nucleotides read TGTGCCAGCAGCTCAGGGACTAGCGGGAGATTCGGCGAGCAGTACTTC. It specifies CASSSGTSGRFGEQYF. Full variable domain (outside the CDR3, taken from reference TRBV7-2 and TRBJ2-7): GAGVSQSPSNKVTEKGKDVELRCDPISGHTALYWYRQSLGQGLEFLIYFQGNSAPDKSGLPSDRFSAERTGGSVSTLTIQRTQQEDSAVYLCASSSGTSGRFGEQYFGPGTRLTVT.

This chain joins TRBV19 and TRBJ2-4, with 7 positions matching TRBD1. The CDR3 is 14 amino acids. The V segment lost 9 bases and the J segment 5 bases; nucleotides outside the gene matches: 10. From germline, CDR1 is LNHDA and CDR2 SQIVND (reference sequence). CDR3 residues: CASRNGQVQNIQYF. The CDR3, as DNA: TGTGCCAGCCGGAACGGACAGGTCCAAAACATTCAGTACTTC.

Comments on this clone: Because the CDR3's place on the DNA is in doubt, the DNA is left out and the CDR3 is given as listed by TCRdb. The CDR3 region is CASTSDRVYGYTF. This chain joins TRBV19 and TRBJ1-2; the D call of TRBD1 is as the table states it, not checked on the DNA. The CDR3 has 13 amino acids, counting both end residues. In germline, CDR1 is LNHDA, CDR2 SQIVND (reference sequence).

The CDR3 here is CASRPQTDSYEQYF. CDR3 nucleotides: TGCGCCAGCAGACCCCAGACAGACTCCTACGAGCAGTACTTC. V usage is TRBV5-1 and J usage is TRBJ2-7; perhaps TRBD1 as D (5 bases). The CDR3 loop spans 14 amino acids. The V end was cut by 5 bases, the J end by 0 bases, with 12 bases between. Per the germline V gene, CDR1 is SGHRS and CDR2 is YFSETQ. The whole variable domain, remainder taken from reference TRBV5-1 and TRBJ2-7, is KAGVTQTPRYLIKTRGQQVTLSCSPISGHRSVSWYQQTPGQGLQFLFEYFSETQRNKGNFPGRFSGRQFSNSRSEMNVSTLELGDSALYLCASRPQTDSYEQYFGPGTRLTVT.

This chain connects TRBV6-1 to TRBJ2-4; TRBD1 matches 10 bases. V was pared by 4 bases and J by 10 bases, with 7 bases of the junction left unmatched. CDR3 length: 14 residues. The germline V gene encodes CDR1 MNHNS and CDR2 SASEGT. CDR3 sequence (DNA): TGTGCCAGCAGTGTAGACAGGGGGCAGGGGATTCAGTACTTC. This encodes CASSVDRGQGIQYF.